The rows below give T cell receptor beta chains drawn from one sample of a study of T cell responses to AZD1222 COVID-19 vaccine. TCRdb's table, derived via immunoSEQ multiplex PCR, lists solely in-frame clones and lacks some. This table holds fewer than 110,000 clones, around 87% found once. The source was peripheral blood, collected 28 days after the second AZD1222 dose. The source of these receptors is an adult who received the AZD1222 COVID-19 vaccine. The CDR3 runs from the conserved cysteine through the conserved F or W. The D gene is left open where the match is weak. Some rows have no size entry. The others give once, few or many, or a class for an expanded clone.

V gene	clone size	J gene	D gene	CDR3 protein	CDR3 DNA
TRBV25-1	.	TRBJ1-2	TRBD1	CASSDPGGAPGYTF	TGTGCCAGCAGTGATCCAGGGGGCGCCCCCGGCTACACCTTC
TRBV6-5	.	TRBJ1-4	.	CASSQKRDPFCLFF	TGTGCCAGCAGTCAGAAAAGGGACCCTTTTTGCCTGTTTTTT
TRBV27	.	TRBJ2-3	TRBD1	CASTLDSGTGNADTQYF	TGTGCCAGCACCTTGGATTCCGGGACAGGGAATGCAGATACGCAGTATTTT
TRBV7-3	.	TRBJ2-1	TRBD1	CASSLLQGYNEQFF	TGTGCCAGCAGCTTATTACAGGGGTACAATGAGCAGTTCTTC
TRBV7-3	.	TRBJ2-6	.	CASSLAAPGANVLTF	TGTGCCAGCAGCTTAGCAGCGCCCGGGGCCAACGTCCTGACTTTC
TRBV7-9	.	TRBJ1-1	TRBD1	CASSSPRGGGLTEAFF	TGTGCCAGCAGCTCCCCCCGGGGAGGGGGCCTCACTGAAGCTTTCTTT
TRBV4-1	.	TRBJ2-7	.	CASSQEGRGRTTYEQYF	TGCGCCAGCAGCCAAGAAGGACGGGGGAGGACTACCTACGAGCAGTACTTC
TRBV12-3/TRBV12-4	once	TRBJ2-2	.	CASRSSGTGELFF	TGTGCCAGCAGGTCCTCAGGGACCGGGGAGCTGTTTTTT
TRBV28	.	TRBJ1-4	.	CASYSDFRGYNEKLFF	TGTGCCAGCTACTCGGACTTCAGGGGATATAATGAAAAACTGTTTTTT
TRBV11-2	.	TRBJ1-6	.	CASSPDGGAPLHF	TGTGCCAGCAGCCCCGATGGGGGTGCACCCCTCCACTTT
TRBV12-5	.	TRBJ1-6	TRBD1	CASGYNRDRGLYSPLHF	TGTGCTAGTGGTTATAACCGGGACAGGGGTTTATATTCACCCCTCCACTTT
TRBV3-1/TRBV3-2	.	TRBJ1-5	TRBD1	CASSLAGTGGFFREPQHF	TGTGCCAGCAGCCTGGCCGGGACAGGGGGCTTTTTCAGAGAGCCCCAGCATTTT
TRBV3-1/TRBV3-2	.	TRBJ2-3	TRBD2	CASSPGLASTDTQYF	TGTGCCAGCAGCCCTGGACTAGCCAGCACAGATACGCAGTATTTT
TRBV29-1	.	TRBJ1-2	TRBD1	CSVEGTGPYGYTF	TGCAGCGTTGAGGGGACAGGGCCTTATGGCTACACCTTC
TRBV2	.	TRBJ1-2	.	CASSEQGDGYTF	TGTGCCAGCAGTGAACAGGGTGATGGCTACACCTTC
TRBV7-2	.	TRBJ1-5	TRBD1	CASSPGTGRNQPQHF	TGTGCCAGCAGCCCCGGGACAGGGCGTAATCAGCCCCAGCATTTT
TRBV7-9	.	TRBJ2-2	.	CASSLVVGNTGELFF	TGTGCCAGCAGCTTAGTTGTAGGGAACACCGGGGAGCTGTTTTTT
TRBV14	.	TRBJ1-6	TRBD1	CASSQPGTGVRPLHF	TGTGCCAGCAGCCAGCCCGGGACAGGAGTTAGACCCCTCCACTTT
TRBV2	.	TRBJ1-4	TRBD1	CASSEEGQGAEKLFF	TGTGCCAGCAGTGAAGAGGGACAGGGGGCGGAAAAACTGTTTTTT
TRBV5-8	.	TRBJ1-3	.	CASSYPGNTIYF	TGTGCCAGCAGTTACCCTGGAAACACCATATATTTT
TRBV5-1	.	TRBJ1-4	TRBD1	CASSLFGGQEEKLFF	TGCGCCAGCAGCTTGTTCGGGGGACAGGAAGAAAAACTGTTTTTT
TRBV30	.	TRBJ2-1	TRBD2	CAWRSAGGPSEQFF	TGTGCCTGGAGGTCTGCGGGAGGGCCTAGTGAGCAGTTCTTC
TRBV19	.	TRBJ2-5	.	CASSIGTGRGTQYF	TGTGCCAGTAGTATAGGAACCGGCCGGGGGACCCAGTACTTC
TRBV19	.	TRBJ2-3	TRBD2	CASSTQGVAGGPPDTQYF	TGTGCCAGTAGTACCCAGGGGGTAGCGGGAGGCCCTCCAGATACGCAGTATTTT
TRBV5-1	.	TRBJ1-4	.	CASTRGSNEKLFF	TGCGCCAGTACTAGGGGGTCTAATGAAAAACTGTTTTTT
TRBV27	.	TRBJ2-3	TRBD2	CASSLSGRGNTQYF	TGTGCCAGCAGCCTCAGCGGGAGAGGAAATACGCAGTATTTT
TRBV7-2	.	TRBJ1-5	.	CASSKTAVGNQPQHF	TGTGCCAGCAGCAAGACGGCGGTGGGCAATCAGCCCCAGCATTTT
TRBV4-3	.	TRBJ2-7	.	CASSHLKGNYAYEQYF	TGCGCCAGCAGCCATCTAAAGGGAAACTACGCGTACGAGCAGTACTTC
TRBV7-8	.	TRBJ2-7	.	CASSPRTTSYEQYF	TGTGCCAGCAGCCCCCGGACTACCTCCTACGAGCAGTACTTC
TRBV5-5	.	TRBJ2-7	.	CASSGDYEQYF	TGTGCCAGCAGCGGTGACTACGAGCAGTACTTC
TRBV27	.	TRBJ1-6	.	CASSSYNSPLHF	TGTGCCAGCAGTTCCTATAATTCACCCCTCCACTTT
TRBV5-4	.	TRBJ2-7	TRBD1	CASSPRQGASYEQYF	TGTGCCAGCAGCCCGCGACAGGGGGCCTCCTACGAGCAGTACTTC
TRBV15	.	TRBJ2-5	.	CATSRGRGETQYF	TGTGCCACCAGCAGAGGCAGGGGAGAGACCCAGTACTTC
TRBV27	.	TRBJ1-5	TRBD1	CASSSLGRGASQPQHF	TGTGCCAGCAGTTCCCTGGGCAGGGGGGCAAGTCAGCCCCAGCATTTT
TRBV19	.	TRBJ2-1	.	CASSTLGGGSWYEQFF	TGTGCCAGTAGTACACTCGGGGGCGGGAGTTGGTATGAGCAGTTCTTC
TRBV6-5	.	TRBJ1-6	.	CASRFQGFSYNSPLHF	TGTGCCAGCCGTTTTCAAGGGTTCTCCTATAATTCACCCCTCCACTTT
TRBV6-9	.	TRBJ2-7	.	CASRRQRVRYEQYF	TGTGCCAGCAGAAGACAAAGAGTTAGATACGAGCAGTACTTC
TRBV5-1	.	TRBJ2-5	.	CASSPQGGAETQYF	TGCGCCAGCAGTCCCCAGGGCGGGGCTGAGACCCAGTACTTC
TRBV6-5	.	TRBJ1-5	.	CATEGDVNQPQHF	TGTGCCACCGAGGGGGACGTAAATCAGCCCCAGCATTTT
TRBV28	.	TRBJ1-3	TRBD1	CASGRPRQGMGNTIYF	TGTGCCAGCGGTCGCCCCCGACAGGGGATGGGAAACACCATATATTTT
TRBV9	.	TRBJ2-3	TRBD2	CASSEGLAGVTDTQYF	TGTGCCAGCAGCGAAGGACTAGCGGGGGTCACAGATACGCAGTATTTT
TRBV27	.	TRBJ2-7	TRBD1	CASSRDRAGEQYF	TGTGCCAGCAGTCGGGACAGGGCGGGTGAGCAGTACTTC
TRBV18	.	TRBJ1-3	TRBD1	CASSPNAGQGIGHTIYF	TGTGCCAGCTCACCCAACGCGGGACAGGGCATTGGTCACACCATATATTTT
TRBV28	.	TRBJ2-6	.	CASSLVRSGANVLTF	TGTGCCAGCAGTTTAGTTCGCTCTGGGGCCAACGTCCTGACTTTC
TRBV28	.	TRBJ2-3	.	CASSVTLSGSTDTQYF	TGTGCCAGCAGTGTAACCTTGAGCGGCAGCACAGATACGCAGTATTTT
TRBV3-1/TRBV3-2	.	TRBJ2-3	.	CASSQDGRNLLFEDTQYF	TGTGCCAGCAGCCAAGATGGAAGGAACCTACTTTTTGAAGATACGCAGTATTTT
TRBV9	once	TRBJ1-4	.	CASSVSRGINEKLFF	TGTGCCAGCAGCGTAAGTCGGGGGATTAATGAAAAACTGTTTTTT
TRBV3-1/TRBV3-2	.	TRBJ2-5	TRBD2	CASSQVGLAPGGTQYF	TGTGCCAGCAGCCAGGTCGGACTAGCGCCAGGGGGGACCCAGTACTTC
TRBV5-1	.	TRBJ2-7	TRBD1	CASSEGQGWDEQYF	TGCGCCAGCAGCGAAGGACAGGGTTGGGACGAGCAGTACTTC
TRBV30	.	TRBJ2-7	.	CASGGQAYEQYF	TGTGCCTCGGGGGGACAGGCCTACGAGCAGTACTTC
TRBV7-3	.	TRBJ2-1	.	CASSLNRGGLDEQFF	TGTGCCAGCAGCTTAAACAGGGGAGGTCTTGATGAGCAGTTCTTC
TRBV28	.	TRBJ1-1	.	CASSRITEAFF	TGTGCCAGCAGTCGGATCACTGAAGCTTTCTTT
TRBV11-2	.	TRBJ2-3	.	CASSPGGVPDTQYF	TGTGCCAGCAGCCCCGGTGGGGTCCCAGATACGCAGTATTTT
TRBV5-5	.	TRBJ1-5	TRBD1	CASSLQTQGWQPQHF	TGTGCCAGCAGCTTGCAAACACAGGGGTGGCAGCCCCAGCATTTT
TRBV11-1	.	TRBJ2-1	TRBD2	CASSEGVAGGHEQFF	TGTGCCAGCAGCGAAGGGGTAGCGGGAGGCCATGAGCAGTTCTTC